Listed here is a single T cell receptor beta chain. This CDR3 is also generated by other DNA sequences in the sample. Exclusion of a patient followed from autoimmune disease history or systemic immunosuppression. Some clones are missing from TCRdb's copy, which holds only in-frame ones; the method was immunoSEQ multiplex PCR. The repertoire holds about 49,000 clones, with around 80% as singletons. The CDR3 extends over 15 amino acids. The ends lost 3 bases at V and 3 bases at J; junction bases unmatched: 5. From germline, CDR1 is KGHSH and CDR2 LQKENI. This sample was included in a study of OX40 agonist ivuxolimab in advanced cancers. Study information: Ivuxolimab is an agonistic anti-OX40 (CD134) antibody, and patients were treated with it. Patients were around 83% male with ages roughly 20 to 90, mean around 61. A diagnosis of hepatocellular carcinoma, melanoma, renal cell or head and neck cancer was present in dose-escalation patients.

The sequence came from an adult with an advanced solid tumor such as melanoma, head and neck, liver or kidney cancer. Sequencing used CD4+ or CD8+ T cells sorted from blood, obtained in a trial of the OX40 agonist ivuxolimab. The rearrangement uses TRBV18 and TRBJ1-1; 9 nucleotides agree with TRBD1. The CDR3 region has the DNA TGTGCCAGCTCACCCCTACAGGGGGCGGACACTGAAGCTTTCTTT. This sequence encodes CASSPLQGADTEAFF.